Listed below are T cell receptor beta chains from one sample, sequenced in a study of T cell changes during pregnancy in multiple sclerosis. Profiling relied on immunoSEQ multiplex PCR, and the TCRdb table lists in-frame clones only, not all of them. The sample shows 65,000 to 85,000 clones, around 94% of them seen only once. This specimen was peripheral blood, taken in the second trimester of pregnancy. The receptors were gathered from a female donor in good health, enrolled as a control in a pregnancy study. Each CDR3 is given with its conserved first and last residue. A D gene is named only where the DNA matches it firmly. Clone size is stated in some rows and not others, as once, few, many or a class when expanded.

v_call,cdr3_length,d_call,j_call,clone_size,cdr3_aa,cdr3_nt
TRBV28,15,TRBD2,TRBJ2-5,.,CASFSSGRGGETQYF,TGTGCCAGTTTTAGTAGCGGGAGGGGTGGCGAGACCCAGTACTTC
TRBV19,17,.,TRBJ1-5,.,CASSIEFRVYSNQPQHF,TGTGCCAGTAGTATCGAGTTCAGGGTCTATAGCAATCAGCCCCAGCATTTT
TRBV10-3,15,TRBD1,TRBJ1-5,.,CAISESMGQGQPQHF,TGTGCCATCAGTGAGTCGATGGGACAGGGGCAGCCCCAGCATTTT
TRBV7-2,14,.,TRBJ2-1,.,CASSAQAGIDEQFF,TGTGCCAGCAGCGCTCAGGCGGGAATCGATGAGCAGTTCTTC
TRBV19,13,.,TRBJ2-7,.,CASRGGNINEQYF,TGTGCCAGTAGAGGGGGAAACATCAACGAGCAGTACTTC
TRBV28,15,TRBD2,TRBJ2-2,.,CASTLSGRGTGELFF,TGTGCCAGCACCCTGAGCGGGAGGGGTACCGGGGAGCTGTTTTTT
TRBV4-1,16,TRBD2,TRBJ2-7,.,CASSQRTSGELGEQYF,TGCGCCAGCAGCCAACGGACTAGCGGGGAACTTGGGGAGCAGTACTTC
TRBV28,16,TRBD1,TRBJ2-7,.,CASSLFRDRAAYEQYF,TGTGCCAGCAGTTTATTTCGGGACAGGGCCGCCTACGAGCAGTACTTC
TRBV7-9,13,TRBD2,TRBJ2-7,.,CASSLVGLAEQYF,TGTGCCAGCAGCCTGGTTGGACTAGCGGAGCAGTACTTC
TRBV5-4,15,.,TRBJ2-7,.,CASSLSSGVPYEQYF,TGTGCCAGCAGCTTGTCTTCGGGAGTCCCCTACGAGCAGTACTTC
TRBV2,12,.,TRBJ2-7,.,CASSEPRIKQYF,TGTGCCAGCAGTGAGCCGAGGATTAAGCAGTACTTC
TRBV6-1,14,.,TRBJ2-5,.,CASSEGGVQETQYF,TGTGCCAGCAGTGAAGGCGGAGTGCAAGAGACCCAGTACTTC
TRBV10-3,14,.,TRBJ2-2,.,CASLGRGSTGELFF,TGTGCCAGCCTCGGAAGAGGAAGCACCGGGGAGCTGTTTTTT
TRBV5-1,15,TRBD2,TRBJ2-3,.,CASSLLAGSRDTQYF,TGCGCCAGCAGCTTGCTAGCGGGGTCCCGAGATACGCAGTATTTT
TRBV29-1,13,.,TRBJ2-7,.,CSVEADSRNEQYF,TGCAGCGTTGAGGCGGACAGCAGGAACGAGCAGTACTTC
TRBV9,16,TRBD2,TRBJ2-3,once,CASSVTSASGADTQYF,TGTGCCAGCAGCGTAACTTCGGCTAGCGGTGCAGATACGCAGTATTTT
TRBV19,17,TRBD1,TRBJ2-1,.,CASSISGDRGFYNEQFF,TGTGCCAGTAGTATTTCGGGAGACAGGGGATTTTACAATGAGCAGTTCTTC
TRBV6-5,16,.,TRBJ1-4,.,CASSYWSGRGGEKLFF,TGTGCCAGCAGTTACTGGTCGGGGCGGGGGGGTGAAAAACTGTTTTTT
TRBV28,15,.,TRBJ2-7,.,CASSLRGRGRYEQYF,TGTGCCAGCAGTTTAAGGGGGAGGGGAAGATACGAGCAGTACTTC
TRBV13,16,TRBD1,TRBJ2-2,.,CASSPGQGFNTGELFF,TGTGCCAGCAGCCCCGGACAGGGTTTCAACACCGGGGAGCTGTTTTTT
TRBV7-6,13,.,TRBJ1-1,.,CASSLGQLTEAFF,TGTGCCAGCAGCTTAGGTCAGTTAACTGAAGCTTTCTTT
TRBV6-6,16,.,TRBJ2-3,.,CASSPGGREWTDTQYF,TGTGCCAGCAGTCCTGGGGGGCGGGAGTGGACAGATACGCAGTATTTT
TRBV7-2,15,TRBD1,TRBJ2-7,.,CASSPLFGQGREQYF,TGTGCCAGCAGCCCATTATTCGGACAGGGCCGCGAGCAGTACTTC
TRBV15,15,TRBD1,TRBJ2-7,many,CATSRDGTGGYEQYF,TGTGCCACCAGCAGAGATGGGACAGGGGGCTACGAGCAGTACTTC
TRBV2,13,TRBD1,TRBJ2-3,.,CASSGQGTDTQYF,TGTGCCAGCAGCGGACAGGGCACAGATACGCAGTATTTT
TRBV19,15,.,TRBJ1-1,once,CASSIREEVNTEAFF,TGTGCCAGTAGTATAAGGGAGGAGGTGAACACTGAAGCTTTCTTT
TRBV4-1,18,TRBD1,TRBJ1-5,.,CASSQATGSTGLNQPQHF,TGCGCCAGCAGCCAAGCCACGGGCTCGACAGGGCTAAATCAGCCCCAGCATTTT
TRBV19,14,.,TRBJ1-2,.,CASSIPGAQYGYTF,TGTGCCAGTAGTATTCCAGGGGCTCAGTATGGCTACACCTTC
TRBV4-1,14,.,TRBJ2-7,.,CASSQITGLYEQYF,TGCGCCAGCAGCCAAATAACAGGGCTCTACGAGCAGTACTTC
TRBV2,15,TRBD2,TRBJ2-5,.,CASGGEASGQETQYF,TGTGCCAGCGGTGGGGAGGCTAGCGGACAAGAGACCCAGTACTTC
TRBV2,15,.,TRBJ2-1,.,CASSERGREHNEQFF,TGTGCCAGCAGTGAAAGGGGCAGGGAACACAATGAGCAGTTCTTC